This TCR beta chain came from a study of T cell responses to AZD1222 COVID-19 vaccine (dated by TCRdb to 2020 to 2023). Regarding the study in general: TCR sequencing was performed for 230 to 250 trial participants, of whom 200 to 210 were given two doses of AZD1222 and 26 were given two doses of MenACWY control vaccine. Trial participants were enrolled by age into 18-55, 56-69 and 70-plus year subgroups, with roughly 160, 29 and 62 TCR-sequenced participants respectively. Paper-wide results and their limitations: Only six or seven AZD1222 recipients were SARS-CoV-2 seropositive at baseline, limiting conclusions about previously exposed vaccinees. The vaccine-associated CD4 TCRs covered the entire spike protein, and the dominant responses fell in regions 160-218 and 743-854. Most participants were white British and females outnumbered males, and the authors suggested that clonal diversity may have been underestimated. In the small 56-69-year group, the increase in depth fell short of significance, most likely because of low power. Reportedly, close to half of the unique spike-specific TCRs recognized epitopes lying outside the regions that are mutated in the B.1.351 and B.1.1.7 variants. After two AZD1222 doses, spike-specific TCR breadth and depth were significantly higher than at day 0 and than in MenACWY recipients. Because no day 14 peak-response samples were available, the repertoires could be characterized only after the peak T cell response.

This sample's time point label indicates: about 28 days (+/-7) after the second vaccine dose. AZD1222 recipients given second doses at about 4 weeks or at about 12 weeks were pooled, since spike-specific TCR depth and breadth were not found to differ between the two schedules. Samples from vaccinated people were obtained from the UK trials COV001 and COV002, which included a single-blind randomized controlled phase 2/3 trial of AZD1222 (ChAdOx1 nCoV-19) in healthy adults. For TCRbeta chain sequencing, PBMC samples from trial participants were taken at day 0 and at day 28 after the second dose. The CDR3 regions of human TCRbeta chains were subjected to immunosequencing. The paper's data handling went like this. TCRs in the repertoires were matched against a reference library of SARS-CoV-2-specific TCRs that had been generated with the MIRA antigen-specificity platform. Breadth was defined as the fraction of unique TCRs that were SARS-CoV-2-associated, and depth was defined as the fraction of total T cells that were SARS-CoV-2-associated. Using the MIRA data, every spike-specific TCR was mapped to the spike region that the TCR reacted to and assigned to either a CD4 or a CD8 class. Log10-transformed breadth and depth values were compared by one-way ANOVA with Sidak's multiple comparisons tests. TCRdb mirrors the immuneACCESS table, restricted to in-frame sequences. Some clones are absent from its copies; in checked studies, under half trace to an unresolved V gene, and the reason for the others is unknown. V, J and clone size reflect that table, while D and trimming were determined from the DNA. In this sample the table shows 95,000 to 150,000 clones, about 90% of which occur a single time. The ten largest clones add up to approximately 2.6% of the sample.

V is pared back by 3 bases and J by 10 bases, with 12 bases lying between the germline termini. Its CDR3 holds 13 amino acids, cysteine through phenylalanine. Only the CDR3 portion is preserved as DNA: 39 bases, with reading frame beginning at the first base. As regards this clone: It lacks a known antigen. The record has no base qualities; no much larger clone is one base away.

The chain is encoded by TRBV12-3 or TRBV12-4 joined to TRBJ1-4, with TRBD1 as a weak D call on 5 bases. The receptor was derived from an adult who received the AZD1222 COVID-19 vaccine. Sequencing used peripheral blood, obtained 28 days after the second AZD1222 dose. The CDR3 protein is CASSLGQGGKLFF. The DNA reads TGTGCCAGCAGTTTGGGGCAGGGAGGAAAACTGTTTTTT.